The clone carrying this T cell receptor beta chain was seen once. Its antigen is not known. These data are taken from a study of cytomegalovirus exposure and HLA in healthy donors. Study-wide results and caveats: As confirmed in vitro, three CMV-associated chains were specific for CMV antigens. Cytomegalovirus association was listed for around 180 TCR beta chains.

Sequenced by immunoSEQ multiplex PCR; TCRdb stores in-frame clones only, minus some. Of about 160,000 clones detected, just under 90% appear once; the ten largest clones hold about a tenth. This clonotype was sampled from a woman aged 18-35 years in good health and CMV-seropositive. The sample taken for sequencing was PBMCs.

This chain's CDR3 is CASSSPAGGGIYEQYF. DNA for the CDR3: TGTGCCAGCAGCTCGCCCGCGGGAGGGGGGATCTACGAGCAGTACTTC. This chain joins TRBV7-3 and TRBJ2-7, with TRBD2 matching 9 bases. Germline V gene sequence: CDR1 SGHTA, CDR2 FQGTGA. V trimming: 4 bases; J trimming: 3 bases; junction bases outside the gene matches: 10. The CDR3 covers 16 residues. The full variable domain, rest sourced from reference TRBV7-3 and TRBJ2-7, is GAGVSQTPSNKVTEKGKYVELRCDPISGHTALYWYRQSLGQGPEFLIYFQGTGAADDSGLPNDRFFAVRPEGSVSTLKIQRTERGDSAVYLCASSSPAGGGIYEQYFGPGTRLTVT.